This paragraph covers one T cell receptor (beta chain) sequence. The specificity of this receptor is unknown. Per-base quality was not reported, and no clone a single base away is much larger than it. This record belongs to a study of T-cell reconstitution after alpha-beta-depleted transplantation in children (dated by TCRdb to between 2015 and 2016). About the full investigation: Using TCR repertoire profiling, the study followed T-cell immune reconstitution in a quantitative way in children after TCRalphabeta/CD19-depleted allogeneic hematopoietic cell transplantation.

Library construction relied on PCR. Sequencing took place on an Illumina HiSeq 2500. To normalize quantification of the TCRbeta repertoire, the TCR libraries were built with molecular barcoding that relied on unique molecular identifiers. TCRdb reworked the public reads: Q25 trimming with fastp, MiXCR clone assembly, productive beta chains retained. Each CDR3 protein appears once, grouped with its most common genes and DNA. Within this sample are some 400,000 distinct CDR3 sequences, with around 21% of them counted one time only. The ten largest clones add up to around 4% of the sample. This receptor was taken from a human donor who donated a stem cell graft to a child with acute myeloid leukemia. The source material was PBMCs from the stem cell graft donor, sampled from the stem cell graft.

The CDR3: CASSQDYTGGSYNEQFF. The bases read TGCGCCAGCAGCCAAGATTATACGGGAGGTTCCTACAATGAGCAGTTCTTC. The chain joins TRBV4-1 to TRBJ2-1; 7 bases in the middle match TRBD2. Trimming removed 0 bases from V and 1 base from J; the gene matches leave 6 bases unexplained. For CDR1 and CDR2, the germline V gene lists MGHRA and YSYEKL. The CDR3 contains 17 residues, cysteine and phenylalanine counted. The read is trimmed to its CDR3 DNA, 51 bases read in frame from base 1.